These 12 T cell receptor beta chains originate from one sample sequenced in a study of CD8 T cells in Susac syndrome. RNA was extracted with the RNeasy kit, and a quantity of 0.5 to 1 ug was reverse transcribed using random hexamers. TCRdb redid the calling of the immunoSEQ multiplex PCR reads with MiXCR, one entry per CDR3 protein. Of under 90,000 distinct CDR3 sequences detected, 85% to 95% appear once; the ten largest clones hold under 0.6%. Sequenced sample: CD8+ T cells from PBMCs. The receptor set was obtained from a human donor with Susac syndrome.

CDR3: CASSGRGLAVTYEQYF. The CDR3 DNA is TGTGCCAGCAGCGGAAGAGGACTAGCGGTAACCTACGAGCAGTACTTC. The gene calls are TRBV3-1 and TRBJ2-7; TRBD2 matches 10 bases. The CDR3 totals 16 residues. Unmatched junction bases numbered 9, after V lost 5 bases and J lost 2 bases. CDR1 and CDR2 (germline): LGHDT, YNNKEL (reference sequence).

V is TRBV20-1 and J is TRBJ2-1; 7 positions agree with TRBD1. Trimming removed 3 bases from V and 7 bases from J; junction bases left unmatched: 6. Per germline, CDR1 DFQATT and CDR2 SNEGSKA (reference sequence). CDR3 size: 13 residues. This chain's CDR3 is CSASPTGLNEQFF. CDR3 nucleotides: TGCAGTGCTAGTCCGACAGGGTTGAATGAGCAGTTCTTC.

The chain employs TRBV14 and TRBJ2-1; D could derive from TRBD1 or TRBD2 (5 bases each). V shed 4 bases and J shed 6 bases, with 10 bases lying between them. This CDR3 is built from 13 residues. The V gene's germline CDR1 is SGHDN and CDR2 FVKESK. The CDR3 DNA is TGTGCCAGCAGCCCCCAGGGAGTCAATGAGCAGTTCTTC. The encoded protein is CASSPQGVNEQFF.

The chain combines TRBV10-3 with TRBJ2-3, with D possibly being TRBD1 or TRBD2 (5 bases each). Between the trimmed V and J ends, which lost 0 bases and 1 base, there was a span of 8 bases. The CDR3 extends over 15 amino acids. The germline gives CDR1 ENHRY, CDR2 SYGVKD. The CDR3 coding sequence is TGTGCCATCAGTGAGTCGGGGGATCGCACAGATACGCAGTATTTT. Translated: CAISESGDRTDTQYF.

The chain combines TRBV7-9 with TRBJ1-1; tentative D call: TRBD1 (5 bases). The V end lost 5 bases, the J end lost 5 bases, and 12 bases lay between the germline ends. CDR1 is SEHNR, CDR2 FQNEAQ, per germline (reference sequence). The CDR3 loop spans 13 amino acids. CDR3 protein: CASSPRVETEAFF. CDR3 nucleotide sequence: TGTGCCAGCAGCCCCAGGGTGGAGACTGAAGCTTTCTTT. Looking up the rest from reference TRBV7-9 and TRBJ1-1 gives the full variable domain: DTGVSQNPRHKITKRGQNVTFRCDPISEHNRLYWYRQTLGQGPEFLTYFQNEAQLEKSRLLSDRFSAERPKGSFSTLEIQRTEQGDSAMYLCASSPRVETEAFFGQGTRLTVV.

The chain recombines TRBV29-1 with TRBJ1-3; D gene unclear. Trimming removed 4 bases from V and 1 base from J, with 5 bases in between. This CDR3 contains 12 residues. Germline V CDR1 and CDR2: SQVTM, ANQGSEA. The CDR3 bases are TGCAGCGTTGTAAGGTCTGGAAACACCATATATTTT. Its translation is CSVVRSGNTIYF.

This sequence joins TRBV20-1 and TRBJ2-2; 9 positions agree with TRBD2. Germline CDR1 is DFQATT and CDR2 is SNEGSKA (reference sequence). V shed 0 bases and J 5 bases; nucleotides not matched to a gene: 16. The CDR3 totals 19 residues. CDR3 loop: CSARDQIIVSGGSTGELFF. CDR3 nucleotides: TGCAGTGCTAGAGATCAAATCATCGTTAGCGGGGGAAGTACCGGGGAGCTGTTTTTT.

The chain carries TRBV13 and TRBJ2-1; perhaps TRBD1 as D (6 bases). CDR1 is PRHDT, CDR2 FYEKMQ, per germline (reference sequence). The CDR3 totals 16 residues. V lost 2 bases and J 6 bases, leaving 17 bases between the germline ends. CDR3 nucleotides: TGTGCCAGCAGCTTACTAGAAGGGACACCGGGCAATGAGCAGTTCTTC. This translates into CASSLLEGTPGNEQFF.

The DNA for the CDR3 is TGTGCCTGGAGTGGACTAGCGGGAGGAATCGCAGATACGCAGTATTTT. Translated: CAWSGLAGGIADTQYF. The rearrangement uses TRBV30 and TRBJ2-3; 13 positions match TRBD2. There are 16 residues in the CDR3. CDR1 GTSNPN and CDR2 SVGIG come from the germline V gene (reference sequence). V trimming: 1 base; J trimming: 4 bases; junction bases outside the gene matches: 5.

The chain recombines TRBV27 with TRBJ2-7, with 9 bases matching TRBD1. This CDR3 comprises 13 residues. The ends lost 3 bases at V and 11 bases at J; junction bases unmatched: 8. Germline CDR1 reads MNHEY; CDR2 reads SMNVEV (reference sequence). The DNA of the CDR3 is TGTGCCAGCAGTTTCGGGACAGGGCTAACTAAGTACTTC. It translates to CASSFGTGLTKYF.

This clonotype has only one observation. The chain links TRBV9 to TRBJ2-7; no definite D call. CDR3 length equals 14 residues. CDR1 is SGDLS and CDR2 is YYNGEE in the germline V gene. Between the trimmed V and J ends, which lost 0 bases and 4 bases, there was a span of 11 bases. CDR3 residues: CASSVGQRAYEQYF. In DNA form, the CDR3 reads TGTGCCAGCAGCGTAGGTCAGCGTGCTTACGAGCAGTACTTC.

This clonotype was counted once. V is TRBV27 and J is TRBJ2-7, with TRBD1 matching 7 bases. Germline trimming cut 3 bases from V and 0 bases from J; bases unmatched to any gene: 5. Germline CDR1 and CDR2: MNHEY and SMNVEV (reference sequence). The CDR3 totals 15 residues. In DNA, the CDR3 is TGTGCCAGCAGTTTCCGGACAGGTAGCTCCTACGAGCAGTACTTC. It translates to CASSFRTGSSYEQYF.